These T cell receptor beta chains were read from a single sample in a study of T-cell memory formation after mild COVID-19. TCRdb ran MiXCR on the 5' RACE reads and lists one entry per CDR3 protein. The repertoire includes hundreds of thousands of distinct CDR3 sequences, 28% of them detected once, and roughly 13% sits in the top ten. Sample: PBMCs or a T cell subset sorted from them (not recorded which). Receptor source: an adult woman who had mild COVID-19 (a few samples of this study predate the infection). Cell type and time point are not known. CDR3s include the opening cysteine and the closing phenylalanine or tryptophan. D genes are given only for firm matches. Size tells how often a clone was seen (once, few, many) or the class of an expanded clone, and some rows leave it out.

v_gene: TRBV20-1; d_gene: TRBD2; len: 16; j_gene: TRBJ2-2; abundance: .; CDR3nt: TGCAGTGCCTCGAGAGGACTAGCGGGAGACACCGGGGAGCTGTTTTTT; CDR3aa: CSASRGLAGDTGELFF
v_gene: TRBV5-1; d_gene: TRBD2; len: 19; j_gene: TRBJ2-1; abundance: .; CDR3nt: TGCGCCAGCAGCTTCCTCCAGACTAGCGGTGGGAAATACGGCAATGAGCAGTTCTTC; CDR3aa: CASSFLQTSGGKYGNEQFF
v_gene: TRBV7-8; d_gene: TRBD1; len: 16; j_gene: TRBJ2-1; abundance: .; CDR3nt: TGTGCCAGCAGCTTAGCGATGGGGACAGGAGACAATGAGCAGTTCTTC; CDR3aa: CASSLAMGTGDNEQFF
v_gene: TRBV12-3/TRBV12-4; d_gene: .; len: 13; j_gene: TRBJ1-1; abundance: .; CDR3nt: TGTGCCAGCAACATAGGACCGTCCGGGAAACCTTTCTTT; CDR3aa: CASNIGPSGKPFF
v_gene: TRBV14; d_gene: .; len: 13; j_gene: TRBJ1-1; abundance: once; CDR3nt: TGTGCCAGCAGCCAAGTCGCTACAGCTGAAGCTTTCTTT; CDR3aa: CASSQVATAEAFF
v_gene: TRBV27; d_gene: TRBD1; len: 16; j_gene: TRBJ1-2; abundance: .; CDR3nt: TGTGCCAGCAGTCCCCAGGGGACAGGTTTTAACTATGGCTACACCTTC; CDR3aa: CASSPQGTGFNYGYTF
v_gene: TRBV4-1; d_gene: TRBD1; len: 15; j_gene: TRBJ2-4; abundance: .; CDR3nt: TGCGCCAGCAGCCAGTACCGGGACAGGGAAAACATTCAGTACTTC; CDR3aa: CASSQYRDRENIQYF
v_gene: TRBV5-1; d_gene: .; len: 11; j_gene: TRBJ2-3; abundance: .; CDR3nt: TGCGCCAGCAGCTTCGGATATACGCAGTATTTT; CDR3aa: CASSFGYTQYF
v_gene: TRBV7-2; d_gene: .; len: 12; j_gene: TRBJ2-1; abundance: .; CDR3nt: TGTGACACCGTGGCGGGCTGGTATGAGCAGTTCTTC; CDR3aa: CDTVAGWYEQFF
v_gene: TRBV7-9; d_gene: TRBD2; len: 14; j_gene: TRBJ2-7; abundance: .; CDR3nt: TGTGCCAGCAGCCAAGCGGGAGGGCCCGACGAGCAGTACTTC; CDR3aa: CASSQAGGPDEQYF
v_gene: TRBV12-3/TRBV12-4; d_gene: TRBD2; len: 15; j_gene: TRBJ2-2; abundance: few; CDR3nt: TGTGCCAGCAGTTTCGGGGAGGGTGCCACCGGGGAGCTGTTTTTT; CDR3aa: CASSFGEGATGELFF
v_gene: TRBV5-1; d_gene: TRBD2; len: 16; j_gene: TRBJ2-1; abundance: .; CDR3nt: TGCGCCAGCAGCTTAGCCGGGACTAGCGGATACAATGAGCAGTTCTTC; CDR3aa: CASSLAGTSGYNEQFF
v_gene: TRBV27; d_gene: .; len: 16; j_gene: TRBJ1-2; abundance: .; CDR3nt: TGTGCCAGCAGCAACGCGAAACAGGGTTTTCGATATGGCTACACCTTC; CDR3aa: CASSNAKQGFRYGYTF
v_gene: TRBV3-1; d_gene: .; len: 15; j_gene: TRBJ1-1; abundance: few; CDR3nt: TGTGCCAGCAGCCAAGTCTGGGGGGGGCTGGCTGAAGCTTTCTTT; CDR3aa: CASSQVWGGLAEAFF
v_gene: TRBV5-1; d_gene: .; len: 14; j_gene: TRBJ1-6; abundance: .; CDR3nt: TGCGCCAGCAGCGCACCGGGACATAATTCACCCCTCCACTTT; CDR3aa: CASSAPGHNSPLHF
v_gene: TRBV24-1; d_gene: .; len: 10; j_gene: TRBJ1-1; abundance: .; CDR3nt: TGTGCCACCAGATTCGGTGAAGCTTTCTTT; CDR3aa: CATRFGEAFF
v_gene: TRBV30; d_gene: .; len: 13; j_gene: TRBJ1-1; abundance: .; CDR3nt: TGTGCCTGGAGTGAGGCAGGGCACACTGAAGCTTTCTTT; CDR3aa: CAWSEAGHTEAFF
v_gene: TRBV7-2; d_gene: TRBD2; len: 18; j_gene: TRBJ2-3; abundance: .; CDR3nt: TGTGCCAGCAGCCAAACTAGCGGGAGGGTAGTTGGCACAGATACGCAGTATTTT; CDR3aa: CASSQTSGRVVGTDTQYF
v_gene: TRBV7-9; d_gene: TRBD2; len: 18; j_gene: TRBJ2-3; abundance: .; CDR3nt: TGTGCCAGCAGCCCCGAATTCACTAGCGGGGCGACGACAGATACGCAGTATTTT; CDR3aa: CASSPEFTSGATTDTQYF
v_gene: TRBV20-1; d_gene: .; len: 14; j_gene: TRBJ1-5; abundance: .; CDR3nt: TGCAGTGCTAGCCCCTCAGGCGGTCATCAGCCCCAGCATTTT; CDR3aa: CSASPSGGHQPQHF
v_gene: TRBV5-1; d_gene: TRBD1; len: 14; j_gene: TRBJ2-4; abundance: few; CDR3nt: TGCGCCAGCAGCTTCAATACAGGGGAAAACATTCAGTACTTC; CDR3aa: CASSFNTGENIQYF
v_gene: TRBV13; d_gene: TRBD2; len: 16; j_gene: TRBJ2-4; abundance: .; CDR3nt: TGTGCCAGCAGCTCTAGCGGGATACGGGTCAAAAACATTCAGTACTTC; CDR3aa: CASSSSGIRVKNIQYF
v_gene: TRBV3-1; d_gene: .; len: 13; j_gene: TRBJ2-7; abundance: .; CDR3nt: TGTGCCAGCAGCCAAGGGGGTTTCGACGAGCAGTACTTC; CDR3aa: CASSQGGFDEQYF
v_gene: TRBV15; d_gene: .; len: 16; j_gene: TRBJ1-2; abundance: .; CDR3nt: TGTGCCACCAGCAGAGAGAGGGGGAGGGATTTATATGGCTACACCTTC; CDR3aa: CATSRERGRDLYGYTF
v_gene: TRBV15; d_gene: .; len: 13; j_gene: TRBJ2-7; abundance: .; CDR3nt: TGTGCCACCAGCAGAGATGAGGGGCGGGAGCAGTACTTC; CDR3aa: CATSRDEGREQYF
v_gene: TRBV5-1; d_gene: TRBD2; len: 16; j_gene: TRBJ2-3; abundance: .; CDR3nt: TGCGCCAGCAGCAGCCTTGGCGGGGGTGGGGGAGATACGCAGTATTTT; CDR3aa: CASSSLGGGGGDTQYF
v_gene: TRBV27; d_gene: .; len: 12; j_gene: TRBJ1-5; abundance: .; CDR3nt: TGTGCCAGCAGTTTCCGGGGGCAGCCCCAGCATTTT; CDR3aa: CASSFRGQPQHF
v_gene: TRBV7-3; d_gene: TRBD1; len: 15; j_gene: TRBJ2-2; abundance: few; CDR3nt: TGTGCCAGCAGCCGGGCAGGGGGCGACACCGGGGAGCTGTTTTTT; CDR3aa: CASSRAGGDTGELFF
v_gene: TRBV25-1; d_gene: TRBD1; len: 17; j_gene: TRBJ2-3; abundance: .; CDR3nt: TGTGCCAGCAGTGCGTATTCCGGGACAGGGGAAAAAGATACGCAGTATTTT; CDR3aa: CASSAYSGTGEKDTQYF
v_gene: TRBV14; d_gene: .; len: 15; j_gene: TRBJ2-7; abundance: .; CDR3nt: TGTGCCAGCAGCCAAGATGACCGTTCCTCCTACGAGCAGTACTTC; CDR3aa: CASSQDDRSSYEQYF
v_gene: TRBV7-2; d_gene: TRBD2; len: 16; j_gene: TRBJ2-7; abundance: .; CDR3nt: TGTGCCAGCAGCTTAAGCGTCGGGCGGGGGGACTACGAGCAGTACTTC; CDR3aa: CASSLSVGRGDYEQYF
v_gene: TRBV7-2; d_gene: TRBD2; len: 14; j_gene: TRBJ2-1; abundance: few; CDR3nt: TGTGCCAGCAGCCCAGGACTAGCTGAAAATGAGCAGTTCTTC; CDR3aa: CASSPGLAENEQFF
v_gene: TRBV5-6; d_gene: .; len: 14; j_gene: TRBJ2-7; abundance: .; CDR3nt: TGTGCCAGCAGCGCTCCTCCGGGGTGGTACGAGCAGTACTTC; CDR3aa: CASSAPPGWYEQYF
v_gene: TRBV4-1; d_gene: .; len: 15; j_gene: TRBJ1-3; abundance: few; CDR3nt: TGCGCCAGCAGCCCGTGGGGAGTCTCTGGAAACACCATATATTTT; CDR3aa: CASSPWGVSGNTIYF
v_gene: TRBV5-1; d_gene: TRBD1; len: 13; j_gene: TRBJ1-1; abundance: .; CDR3nt: TGCGCCAGCACCGAAACAGGGGGTACTGAAGCTTTCTTT; CDR3aa: CASTETGGTEAFF
v_gene: TRBV6-6; d_gene: TRBD2; len: 14; j_gene: TRBJ2-5; abundance: few; CDR3nt: TGTGCCAGCAGGAGCGGGAGTAGTAAAGAGACCCAGTACTTC; CDR3aa: CASRSGSSKETQYF
v_gene: TRBV7-6; d_gene: .; len: 15; j_gene: TRBJ2-7; abundance: .; CDR3nt: TGTGCCAGCAGGCCTGAAACCGGGACCCCCTACGAGCAGTACTTC; CDR3aa: CASRPETGTPYEQYF
v_gene: TRBV6-5; d_gene: .; len: 15; j_gene: TRBJ2-3; abundance: few; CDR3nt: TGTGCCAGCAGGAGGCGGGGGCTGGGCACAGATACGCAGTATTTT; CDR3aa: CASRRRGLGTDTQYF
v_gene: TRBV24-1; d_gene: TRBD1; len: 16; j_gene: TRBJ2-2; abundance: few; CDR3nt: TGTGCCACCAGAAGTACCGGGACAGGGGGCACCGGGGAGCTGTTTTTT; CDR3aa: CATRSTGTGGTGELFF